What follows are 19 T cell receptor beta chains derived from one specimen sequenced in a study of shared clonotypes between healthy human individuals. Only in-frame clones appear in the TCRdb table, and some are missing; sequencing was by immunoSEQ multiplex PCR. The table lists hundreds of thousands of clones, about 96% of them singletons. The sequenced material came from naive CD4+ T cells sorted from blood. Subset described: CD45RA+ positively selected. The receptors here all came from a woman aged 25 to 45 in good health.

The chain carries TRBV5-1 and TRBJ2-7; 9 bases match TRBD2. The CDR3 is 13 residues long. Per germline, CDR1 SGHRS and CDR2 YFSETQ. V lost 0 bases and J lost 10; bases outside the gene matches: 5. CDR3: CASSLESSGIQYF. In DNA form, the CDR3 reads TGCGCCAGCAGCTTGGAGTCTAGCGGGATCCAGTACTTC. The complete variable domain, with remaining parts taken from reference TRBV5-1 and TRBJ2-7, reads KAGVTQTPRYLIKTRGQQVTLSCSPISGHRSVSWYQQTPGQGLQFLFEYFSETQRNKGNFPGRFSGRQFSNSRSEMNVSTLELGDSALYLCASSLESSGIQYFGPGTRLTVT.

The CDR3 DNA sequence: TGTGCCAGCTCATCCGGACTAGCGGGAGTGGTAGGTTACAATGAGCAGTTCTTC. Translating gives CASSSGLAGVVGYNEQFF. The chain recombines TRBV18 with TRBJ2-1, with 13 bases lining up with TRBD2. CDR1 is KGHSH, CDR2 LQKENI, per germline. The CDR3 loop spans 18 amino acids. Trimming cost V 5 bases and J 4 bases; bases outside gene matches: 11. The full variable domain, its missing parts supplied by reference TRBV18 and TRBJ2-1, is NAGVMQNPRHLVRRRGQEARLRCSPMKGHSHVYWYRQLPEEGLKFMVYLQKENIIDESGMPKERFSAEFPKEGPSILRIQQVVRGDSAAYFCASSSGLAGVVGYNEQFFGPGTRLTVL.

This sequence joins TRBV5-1 and TRBJ2-3; TRBD1 matches at 9 bases. CDR1 is SGHRS and CDR2 is YFSETQ in the germline V gene. The ends lost 4 bases at V and 7 bases at J; junction bases unmatched: 7. This CDR3 contains 14 residues. The CDR3 bases are TGCGCCAGCAGCGGGACAGGGAGTCCTAATACGCAGTATTTT. As protein: CASSGTGSPNTQYF.

On this clone: Distinct nucleotide sequences in the sample also encode this CDR3. The CDR3 here is CASSRAMNTEAFF. DNA for the CDR3: TGCGCCAGCAGTCGGGCCATGAACACTGAAGCTTTCTTT. The rearrangement uses TRBV4-1 and TRBJ1-1; D gene uncertain. Germline-derived CDR1 and CDR2 are MGHRA and YSYEKL. The V and J ends lost 6 bases and 0 bases respectively, with 8 bases between them. The CDR3 totals 13 residues.

This clone has a single count. The rearrangement uses TRBV5-1 and TRBJ1-4; possible D gene TRBD1, 5 bases. Germline CDR1 SGHRS, CDR2 YFSETQ. The ends were cut back, 4 bases at V and 2 bases at J, with 9 bases in the middle. CDR3 length: 14 amino acids. The CDR3 region is CASSRGTTNEKLFF. DNA for the CDR3: TGCGCCAGCAGCCGAGGGACCACTAATGAAAAACTGTTTTTT.

This rearrangement joins TRBV5-4 to TRBJ2-5; 8 nucleotides align to TRBD1. CDR1 is SGHNT and CDR2 is YYREEE in the germline V gene (reference sequence). The ends lost 4 bases at V and 4 bases at J; junction bases unmatched: 6. This CDR3 is built from 14 residues. The CDR3 DNA reads as TGTGCCAGCAGCGCGCTACAGGGGGGAGAGACCCAGTACTTC. It encodes CASSALQGGETQYF.

The CDR3 sequence: CASKQGALSYEQYF. In DNA form, the CDR3 reads TGTGCCAGCAAACAGGGGGCCCTCTCCTACGAGCAGTACTTC. The chain combines TRBV6-5 with TRBJ2-7; the match to TRBD1 covers 9 bases. Germline trimming cut 7 bases from V and 0 bases from J; bases unmatched to any gene: 4. The CDR3 loop spans 14 amino acids. Germline V gene data show CDR1 as MNHEY and CDR2 as SVGAGI.

As regards this clone: In the same sample, other DNA sequences code for this CDR3. The chain couples TRBV5-1 to TRBJ2-7, with TRBD2 matching 12 bases. From germline, CDR1 is SGHRS and CDR2 YFSETQ. V was pared by 4 bases and J by 3 bases, with 2 bases of the junction left unmatched. The CDR3 extends over 14 amino acids. The CDR3 bases are TGCGCCAGCAGCACGGGACTAGCGGGCTACGAGCAGTACTTC. It encodes CASSTGLAGYEQYF.

This CDR3 is CASIFSLGQGNTGELFF. The CDR3 DNA reads as TGTGCCAGCATCTTCTCCCTGGGACAGGGGAACACCGGGGAGCTGTTTTTT. The J gene is TRBJ2-2, the V gene TRBV28, with 9 bases matching TRBD1. This CDR3 spans 17 amino acids. V trimming: 7 bases; J trimming: 1 base; junction bases outside the gene matches: 10. Germline V lookup: CDR1 MDHEN, CDR2 SYDVKM. Complete variable domain (other parts from reference TRBV28 and TRBJ2-2): DVKVTQSSRYLVKRTGEKVFLECVQDMDHENMFWYRQDPGLGLRLIYFSYDVKMKEKGDIPEGYSVSREKKERFSLILESASTNQTSMYLCASIFSLGQGNTGELFFGEGSRLTVL.

The chain employs TRBV28 and TRBJ1-2; 8 bases match TRBD1. The CDR3 totals 14 residues. V was pared by 6 bases and J by 1 base, with 4 bases of the junction left unmatched. Germline-derived CDR1 and CDR2 are MDHEN and SYDVKM. The CDR3 DNA is TGTGCCAGCAGGGGACAGGCGGGTAACTATGGCTACACCTTC. It encodes CASRGQAGNYGYTF.

In nucleotides, the CDR3 is TGTGCCAGTAGTATTGTGCCAAACCGGGGGTACGAGCAGTACTTC. The encoded protein is CASSIVPNRGYEQYF. V and J are TRBV19 and TRBJ2-5, with D maybe TRBD2 (6 bases). The DNA end lines up better with TRBJ2-7; the J call may be wrong. This CDR3 has 15 amino acids. Germline CDR1 reads LNHDA; CDR2 reads SQIVND (reference sequence).

About this clone: Additional DNA sequences in this sample encode the identical CDR3. This rearrangement joins TRBV6-6 to TRBJ2-7; D is perhaps TRBD2 (5 bases). The germline V gene has CDR1 MNHNY and CDR2 SVGAGI (reference sequence). This CDR3 has 14 amino acids. Trimming stripped 0 bases from V and 2 bases from J, with 8 bases between. In nucleotides, the CDR3 is TGTGCCAGCAGTTACTCGAGCGGTACCTACGAGCAGTACTTC. Residues: CASSYSSGTYEQYF.

This chain joins TRBV5-6 and TRBJ2-7, with D perhaps assigned TRBD1 or TRBD2 (5 bases each). Looked up from germline, CDR1 is SGHDT and CDR2 is YYEEEE. CDR3 length: 16 residues. V lost 2 bases and J lost 5, with 20 bases in between. The CDR3 bases are TGTGCCAGCAGCTTCTTACCGGGACCACAGGACCACGAGCAGTACTTC. Its protein is CASSFLPGPQDHEQYF.

This chain links TRBV11-2 with TRBJ2-5, with TRBD2 matching over 8 bases. This CDR3 spans 17 amino acids. Germline V lookup: CDR1 SGHAT, CDR2 FQNNGV. The trim removed 4 bases at V and 5 bases at J, leaving 15 bases unmatched. CDR3 bases: TGTGCCAGCAGCTGGGGGATTAGGGCGGGAGGCGGGGAGACCCAGTACTTC. Translation: CASSWGIRAGGGETQYF.

V is TRBV2 and J is TRBJ2-6, with no clear D. Germline assignment: CDR1 SNHLY and CDR2 FYNNEI. The CDR3 is 16 residues long. The ends were cut back, 3 bases at V and 2 bases at J, with 11 bases in the middle. CDR3 amino acids: CASSDAWSTGANVLTF. The DNA for the CDR3 is TGTGCCAGCAGTGACGCGTGGTCGACTGGGGCCAACGTCCTGACTTTC.

The V gene is TRBV28, the J gene TRBJ1-5; 10 bases fit TRBD1. Trimming took 6 bases from V and 6 from J; bases not matched to a gene: 5. Germline-derived CDR1 and CDR2 are MDHEN and SYDVKM. CDR3 length: 14 amino acids. The CDR3 sequence is CASSDRGQVQPQHF. The CDR3 bases are TGTGCCAGCAGCGACAGGGGGCAGGTTCAGCCCCAGCATTTT.

This clone has only one observation. The V and J genes are TRBV9 and TRBJ1-1; the D is unclear. CDR3 length equals 18 residues. Germline CDR1 reads SGDLS; CDR2 reads YYNGEE. V was trimmed by 0 bases and J by 0 bases, leaving 18 bases between them. The CDR3 region is CASSVDLLGGVMNTEAFF. The CDR3 DNA reads as TGTGCCAGCAGCGTAGACCTTTTAGGTGGGGTTATGAACACTGAAGCTTTCTTT.

The chain carries TRBV27 and TRBJ1-5, with a possible D match to TRBD1 (5 bases). Looked up from germline, CDR1 is MNHEY and CDR2 is SMNVEV (reference sequence). Trimming pared 6 bases from V and 9 bases from J, leaving 15 bases between. This CDR3 is 13 amino acids long. Here the CDR3 reads CASSRQPKWPQHF. CDR3 sequence (DNA): TGTGCCAGCAGCCGACAGCCCAAGTGGCCCCAGCATTTT.

The rearrangement uses TRBV20-1 and TRBJ2-7; a possible D gene is TRBD2 (6 bases). The germline V and J ends were trimmed by 8 bases and 5 bases, with 13 bases remaining between them. CDR3 length: 11 amino acids. The germline V gene encodes CDR1 DFQATT and CDR2 SNEGSKA (reference sequence). The CDR3 sequence: CSQSPGDEQYF. CDR3 DNA: TGCAGTCAATCCCCGGGGGACGAGCAGTACTTC.